This is a list of T cell receptor beta chains from one sample in a study of blood T cell repertoires in COVID-19. Clones were sequenced by immunoSEQ multiplex PCR, and TCRdb holds only the in-frame ones, with some missing. The table records about 400,000 clones, approximately 85% of them present only once. Specimen: PBMCs or T cells enriched from blood (not recorded which). These receptors all come from a woman aged 40 to 50 with acute COVID-19. CDR3s include the opening cysteine and the closing phenylalanine or tryptophan. The D gene is left open where the match is weak. Some rows mark clone size as missing; the rest say once, few, many or name a class of expanded clone.

TRBV13	.	TRBJ2-7	TRBD1	CASSLSGQGNDEQYF	TGTGCCAGCAGCTTATCGGGACAGGGAAATGACGAGCAGTACTTC
TRBV30	.	TRBJ1-1	.	CAWNPGLNTEAFF	TGTGCCTGGAATCCAGGGTTAAACACTGAAGCTTTCTTT
TRBV11-2	.	TRBJ1-1	.	CASSPPTSGAEAFF	TGTGCCAGCAGCCCTCCAACCTCAGGGGCTGAAGCTTTCTTT
TRBV7-8	.	TRBJ1-1	.	CASSLARGTEAFF	TGTGCCAGCAGCTTAGCCCGAGGCACTGAAGCTTTCTTT
TRBV20-1	.	TRBJ2-7	TRBD1	CSASYSRTGVYEQYF	TGCAGTGCTAGTTATTCGCGGACAGGGGTCTACGAGCAGTACTTC
TRBV5-6	.	TRBJ2-5	.	CASSRTGTQYF	TGTGCCAGCAGCCGGACTGGGACCCAGTACTTC
TRBV30	.	TRBJ2-7	.	CAWTGESDEQYF	TGTGCCTGGACAGGGGAATCCGACGAGCAGTACTTC
TRBV7-9	.	TRBJ1-4	TRBD1	CASSLARQGTVRLFF	TGTGCCAGCAGCTTAGCGAGACAGGGAACGGTTCGGCTGTTTTTT
TRBV24-1	.	TRBJ2-7	.	CATSDFGPWSSYEQYF	TGTGCCACCAGTGATTTTGGCCCTTGGAGCTCCTACGAGCAGTACTTC
TRBV19	.	TRBJ1-1	.	CASSGGGNTEAFF	TGTGCCAGTAGTGGGGGGGGGAACACTGAAGCTTTCTTT
TRBV4-1	.	TRBJ1-1	TRBD1	CASSQRTGKRENTEAFF	TGCGCCAGCAGCCAGCGGACAGGGAAGAGAGAAAACACTGAAGCTTTCTTT
TRBV7-9	.	TRBJ1-3	.	CASSLQTGPRGGNTIYF	TGTGCCAGCAGCTTACAAACAGGGCCTCGCGGTGGAAACACCATATATTTT
TRBV5-4	.	TRBJ2-7	TRBD1	CASSWVSGTGREQYF	TGTGCCAGCAGCTGGGTTTCCGGGACAGGGAGGGAGCAGTACTTC
TRBV19	.	TRBJ2-5	.	CASSIRDIGETQYF	TGTGCCAGTAGTATAAGGGACATAGGTGAGACCCAGTACTTC
TRBV21-1	.	TRBJ1-6	.	CASPSGTGHNSPLHF	TGTGCCAGCCCATCCGGGACAGGGCATAATTCACCCCTCCACTTT
TRBV6-5	.	TRBJ1-2	TRBD1	CASSLLERGLHGYTF	TGTGCCAGCAGCCTACTAGAAAGGGGGCTCCATGGCTACACCTTC
TRBV18	many	TRBJ2-2	.	CASSPDRLATGELFF	TGTGCCAGCTCACCAGACCGACTGGCCACCGGGGAGCTGTTTTTT
TRBV6-5	.	TRBJ2-7	.	CASSYKEGPSYEQYF	TGTGCCAGCAGTTACAAGGAGGGGCCCTCCTACGAGCAGTACTTC
TRBV13	.	TRBJ2-3	.	CASSFRTGTDTQYF	TGTGCCAGCAGCTTCCGGACTGGCACAGATACGCAGTATTTT
TRBV29-1	.	TRBJ2-5	.	CSVDLRGETQYF	TGCAGCGTGGACCTAAGGGGAGAGACCCAGTACTTC
TRBV19	.	TRBJ1-5	.	CASSRVSGGIEEPQHF	TGTGCCAGTAGCCGGGTTTCGGGGGGTATTGAGGAGCCCCAGCATTTT
TRBV2	.	TRBJ1-2	.	CASSDRVDGYTF	TGTGCCAGCAGTGACAGGGTGGATGGCTACACCTTC
TRBV7-4	.	TRBJ2-7	.	CASSPGHQYEQYF	TGTGCCAGCAGCCCCGGACACCAGTACGAGCAGTACTTC
TRBV19	.	TRBJ1-5	.	CASTSGGGNNQSQHF	TGTGCCAGTACCTCGGGGGGGGGTAACAATCAGTCCCAGCATTTT